Shown below are 10 T cell receptor beta chains from a single sample sequenced in a study of cytomegalovirus exposure and HLA in healthy donors. PCR was performed using 60 Vbeta and 13 Jbeta primers. Only in-frame clones appear in the TCRdb table, and some are missing; sequencing was by immunoSEQ multiplex PCR. The table has 180,000 or so clones, less than 80% seen once. Sequencing was performed on PBMCs. The receptors were sampled from a man aged 18 to 35 in good health and CMV-seronegative.

This chain uses TRBV28 with TRBJ2-1, with 10 bases that match TRBD2. Germline CDR1 reads MDHEN; CDR2 reads SYDVKM. This CDR3 contains 15 residues. Trimming removed 5 bases from V and 4 bases from J; junction bases left unmatched: 5. The CDR3 here is CASSLSGGAYNEQFF. Here the CDR3 DNA reads TGTGCCAGCAGTCTGAGCGGGGGGGCTTACAATGAGCAGTTCTTC.

The chain uses TRBV10-2 and TRBJ1-2; D is ambiguous. The CDR3 has 14 amino acids. Germline CDR1 and CDR2: WSHSY and SAAADI. The V end was cut by 11 bases, the J end by 1 base, with 17 bases between. The CDR3 region is CAGTGAGDNYGYTF. The CDR3 nucleotides read TGCGCCGGCACGGGAGCCGGGGATAACTATGGCTACACCTTC.

This clone was observed a handful of times. The chain couples TRBV30 to TRBJ2-7, with D maybe TRBD2 (5 bases). V was trimmed by 3 bases and J by 6 bases, leaving 21 bases between them. Germline-derived CDR1 and CDR2 are GTSNPN and SVGIG (reference sequence). The CDR3 has 15 residues. CDR3 DNA: TGTGCCTGGAGGACTAACGGGTGCGATGGTTGCGAGCAGTACTTC. This translates into CAWRTNGCDGCEQYF.

This clone came up a few times. V and J are TRBV6-6 and TRBJ1-6; 7 bases match TRBD1. Germline assignment: CDR1 MNHNY and CDR2 SVGAGI (reference sequence). J was trimmed by 9 bases and V by 5 bases; bases with no gene match: 1. The CDR3 is 12 amino acids. The CDR3 DNA is TGTGCCAGCAGTCCAGGGGGTTCACCCCTCCACTTT. It is translated as CASSPGGSPLHF.

This rearrangement joins TRBV7-3 to TRBJ2-3; D remains ambiguous. Germline V gene sequence: CDR1 SGHTA, CDR2 FQGTGA. The V end lost 2 bases, the J end lost 1 base, and 13 bases lay between the germline ends. The CDR3 runs 16 residues. The CDR3 loop reads CASSLSGAQGTDTQYF. The CDR3, as DNA: TGTGCCAGCAGCTTATCAGGTGCGCAGGGCACAGATACGCAGTATTTT.

The chain carries TRBV7-9 and TRBJ1-1; D is unclear. The CDR3 sequence is 12 residues long. CDR1 is SEHNR, CDR2 FQNEAQ, per germline (reference sequence). V was clipped by 1 base and J by 4 bases, with 4 bases between them. For the CDR3, the DNA is TGTGCCAGCAGCTTAGGAGTCACTGAAGCTTTCTTT. It translates to CASSLGVTEAFF.

The rearrangement links TRBV14 to TRBJ1-1; D may be TRBD1 (6 bases). Germline loops: CDR1 SGHDN, CDR2 FVKESK. The CDR3 runs 11 residues. With 8 bases removed from V and 10 bases from J, the gap between germline ends came to 14 bases. In nucleotides, the CDR3 is TGTGCCAGCTTAAGTCAGGGGAGAGCTTTCTTT. The encoded protein is CASLSQGRAFF.

The rearrangement links TRBV9 to TRBJ2-2, with 12 bases lining up with TRBD2. The CDR3 spans 19 residues. CDR1 is SGDLS, CDR2 YYNGEE, per germline. V lost 3 bases, J lost 2 bases, and 11 bases stayed unmatched. The CDR3 region is CASSDRPSGLAGNTGELFF. CDR3 nucleotides: TGTGCCAGCAGCGACCGCCCATCCGGACTAGCGGGAAACACCGGGGAGCTGTTTTTT.

This clone has just one count. The V gene is TRBV2, the J gene TRBJ1-2, with 8 positions matching TRBD1. V gave up 5 bases and J gave up 8 bases; unmatched junction bases: 4. CDR1 is SNHLY and CDR2 is FYNNEI in the germline V gene. The CDR3 has 12 amino acids. The chain's CDR3 is CASSNTGGGYTF. The DNA of the CDR3 is TGTGCCAGCAGTAATACAGGGGGAGGCTACACCTTC.

The chain recombines TRBV19 with TRBJ2-3; TRBD1 might be the D (5 bases). Trimming took 6 bases from V and 2 from J, leaving 12 bases between them. This CDR3 is 14 amino acids long. Germline V gene sequence: CDR1 LNHDA, CDR2 SQIVND (reference sequence). CDR3 in DNA: TGTGCCAGTAGCCATTTGGACAACACAGATACGCAGTATTTT. This translates into CASSHLDNTDTQYF.